The source of this TCR beta chain is a study of T-cell reconstitution after alpha-beta-depleted transplantation in children. CDR1 is LGHDT and CDR2 is YNNKEL in the germline V gene (reference sequence). This CDR3 spans 17 amino acids. The ends were cut back, 0 bases at V and 0 bases at J, with 12 bases in the middle. Preparing the TCRbeta library involved the use of unique molecular identifiers. From the PCR reads, TCRdb called clonotypes with MiXCR, one entry per CDR3 protein. The sample gives 450,000 to 600,000 distinct CDR3 sequences, around 13% of which show up once; around 2.2% is in the top ten.

This TCR derives from a male patient under 18 who had a stem cell transplant for acute myeloid leukemia, so the T cells may come from the graft donor. This chain joins TRBV3-1 and TRBJ2-1, with D unclear. The source material was PBMCs, mostly from graft donor cells, sampled 360 days after TCRalphabeta/CD19-depleted stem cell transplant. The CDR3 region is CASSQEVKRFSYNEQFF. DNA of the CDR3: TGTGCCAGCAGCCAAGAGGTAAAACGTTTCTCCTACAATGAGCAGTTCTTC.